Listed below are T cell receptor beta chains from one sample, sequenced in a study of control samples from healthy donors and cancer patients. TCRdb's table, derived via immunoSEQ multiplex PCR, lists solely in-frame clones and lacks some. The table has about 140,000 clones, approximately 94% seen once. Material for sequencing was blood. These receptors were collected from a man aged 40-49 years in good health. Each CDR3 is given with its conserved first and last residue. D genes are given only for firm matches. Clone size is shown for a subset of rows, as once, few, many or a class of expanded clone.

D	V	size	length	J	CDR3	DNA
NA	TRBV9	NA	14	TRBJ2-7	CASSVEGRPLEQYF	TGTGCCAGCAGCGTGGAGGGAAGGCCCCTCGAGCAGTACTTC
NA	TRBV28	NA	16	TRBJ1-6	CASSLSSGLVDSPLHF	TGTGCCAGCAGTTTATCCTCGGGGCTGGTGGATTCACCCCTCCACTTT
TRBD1	TRBV29-1	few	12	TRBJ1-2	CSTDRANYGYTF	TGCAGCACAGACAGGGCTAACTATGGCTACACCTTC
NA	TRBV9	few	10	TRBJ2-1	CASSGNEQFF	TGTGCCAGCAGCGGCAATGAGCAGTTCTTC
TRBD1	TRBV6-5	NA	15	TRBJ2-7	CASRPTTGQTWEQYF	TGTGCCAGCAGACCGACGACAGGGCAAACATGGGAGCAGTACTTC
NA	TRBV3-1/TRBV3-2	NA	14	TRBJ1-4	CASSQDATNEKLFF	TGTGCCAGCAGCCAAGATGCAACTAATGAAAAACTGTTTTTT
TRBD1	TRBV5-5	NA	13	TRBJ1-2	CASSGTGVAGYTF	TGTGCCAGCAGCGGGACAGGGGTCGCTGGCTACACCTTC
NA	TRBV15	NA	13	TRBJ2-7	CATGSPNSYEQYF	TGTGCAACCGGGTCCCCGAACTCCTACGAGCAGTACTTC
TRBD2	TRBV2	NA	14	TRBJ2-7	CASKRTSGTYEQYF	TGTGCCAGCAAGAGGACTAGCGGAACCTACGAGCAGTACTTC
TRBD2	TRBV6-1	NA	17	TRBJ2-5	CASSGLAGGIAQETQYF	TGTGCCAGCAGTGGACTAGCGGGAGGGATCGCTCAAGAGACCCAGTACTTC
NA	TRBV7-9	NA	13	TRBJ1-6	CASRGLGGSPLHF	TGTGCCAGCAGGGGACTGGGGGGTTCACCCCTCCACTTT
TRBD1	TRBV7-3	NA	13	TRBJ2-2	CASSSTGPGELFF	TGTGCCAGCAGCTCGACAGGGCCCGGGGAGCTGTTTTTT
NA	TRBV2	NA	16	TRBJ1-6	CASSVRPFDRGSPLHF	TGTGCCAGCAGTGTCCGGCCTTTTGACCGGGGATCACCCCTCCACTTT
NA	TRBV18	NA	17	TRBJ2-4	CASSPGRLKIAKNIQYF	TGTGCCAGCTCACCGGGTAGACTGAAGATAGCCAAAAACATTCAGTACTTC
NA	TRBV4-3	once	15	TRBJ1-1	CASSQDRTVGTEAFF	TGCGCCAGCAGCCAAGATCGGACGGTGGGCACTGAAGCTTTCTTT
NA	TRBV9	once	13	TRBJ1-2	CASSAPGYYGYTF	TGTGCCAGCAGCGCCCCAGGTTACTATGGCTACACCTTC
NA	TRBV11-2	NA	11	TRBJ2-7	CASSFGGEQYF	TGTGCCAGCAGCTTCGGGGGCGAGCAGTACTTC
NA	TRBV6-5	NA	14	TRBJ1-4	CASSYSPTNEKLFF	TGTGCCAGCAGTTACAGTCCAACTAATGAAAAACTGTTTTTT
NA	TRBV28	NA	16	TRBJ1-5	CASTPLGAGLNQPQHF	TGTGCCAGCACTCCCCTGGGGGCCGGCCTGAATCAGCCCCAGCATTTT
TRBD1	TRBV28	NA	13	TRBJ2-7	CASKGTGRYEQYF	TGTGCCAGCAAGGGGACAGGGCGCTACGAGCAGTACTTC
NA	TRBV9	NA	16	TRBJ2-1	CASSADTGHSYNEQFF	TGTGCCAGCAGCGCGGACACTGGGCACTCCTACAATGAGCAGTTCTTC
NA	TRBV24-1	NA	15	TRBJ2-3	CATSFAERNTDTQYF	TGTGCCACCAGTTTCGCAGAACGAAACACAGATACGCAGTATTTT
TRBD1	TRBV6-2/TRBV6-3	NA	14	TRBJ1-2	CASSDQGANYGYTF	TGTGCCAGCAGTGACCAGGGGGCGAACTATGGCTACACCTTC
TRBD2	TRBV7-6	NA	16	TRBJ2-5	CASSLLGTSGQETQYF	TGTGCCAGCAGCTTACTCGGGACTAGTGGCCAAGAGACCCAGTACTTC
NA	TRBV7-8	once	13	TRBJ2-5	CASSLAPSETQYF	TGTGCCAGCAGCTTAGCACCTTCGGAGACCCAGTACTTC
NA	TRBV28	NA	15	TRBJ2-7	CASMNIRGGFPEQYF	TGTGCCAGCATGAATATCAGGGGAGGTTTTCCCGAGCAGTACTTC
NA	TRBV12-3/TRBV12-4	NA	12	TRBJ2-7	CASSLGLDEQYF	TGTGCCAGCAGTTTGGGGTTGGACGAGCAGTACTTC
NA	TRBV15	NA	13	TRBJ2-7	CATSRDLSAEQYF	TGTGCCACCAGCAGAGACCTCTCCGCCGAGCAGTACTTC
NA	TRBV27	NA	14	TRBJ2-7	CASSLSSRAYEQYF	TGTGCCAGCAGTTTATCCTCCAGAGCCTACGAGCAGTACTTC
NA	TRBV7-2	NA	15	TRBJ1-6	CASSFQGPNNSPLHF	TGTGCCAGCAGCTTCCAGGGCCCTAATAATTCACCCCTCCACTTT
NA	TRBV6-5	NA	13	TRBJ1-1	CASSFGANTEAFF	TGTGCCAGCAGTTTTGGTGCGAACACTGAAGCTTTCTTT
NA	TRBV11-2	NA	13	TRBJ2-1	CASSLAQINEQFF	TGTGCCAGCAGCTTAGCACAGATCAATGAGCAGTTCTTC
NA	TRBV2	NA	15	TRBJ2-2	CASRTGTVKTGELFF	TGTGCCAGCAGGACCGGGACGGTTAAGACCGGGGAGCTGTTTTTT
NA	TRBV30	NA	11	TRBJ1-1	CAWSRESGAFF	TGTGCCTGGAGTAGGGAAAGCGGGGCTTTCTTT
NA	TRBV2	NA	13	TRBJ2-7	CASSEPFSYEQYF	TGTGCCAGCAGTGAGCCGTTCTCCTACGAGCAGTACTTC
NA	TRBV11-2	NA	15	TRBJ1-6	CASSLDTGPGSPLHF	TGTGCCAGCAGCTTAGATACAGGGCCGGGTTCACCCCTCCACTTT
TRBD1	TRBV10-3	once	13	TRBJ1-1	CAIGQGQNTEAFF	TGTGCCATCGGACAGGGACAGAACACTGAAGCTTTCTTT
NA	TRBV29-1	NA	14	TRBJ2-1	CSVVTPGPYNEQFF	TGCAGCGTTGTAACACCGGGCCCCTACAATGAGCAGTTCTTC
NA	TRBV9	NA	12	TRBJ2-2	CASSVGTGELFF	TGTGCCAGCAGCGTAGGGACCGGGGAGCTGTTTTTT
NA	TRBV11-2	NA	13	TRBJ2-2	CASLQGGSGELFF	TGTGCCAGCCTGCAGGGAGGCTCCGGGGAGCTGTTTTTT
TRBD1	TRBV9	NA	15	TRBJ1-1	CASSVDPGQDGGAFF	TGTGCCAGCAGCGTCGACCCCGGACAGGACGGGGGCGCTTTCTTT